This T cell receptor beta chain was sequenced during a study of CD8 T cells in ankylosing spondylitis. Study-level results: About 8 highly homologous variants made up a TCR beta motif, and this motif appeared characteristic of ankylosing spondylitis blood.

Trimming took off 6 bases at V and 6 bases at J, with 21 bases between the two ends. The CDR3 consists of 15 residues. Germline CDR1 and CDR2: SGHRS and YFSETQ. As for this clonotype: The antigen remains undetermined.

The TCR beta libraries were generated through quantitative 5'-RACE incorporating molecular barcodes. Each CDR3 protein gets one entry after TCRdb re-called the 5' RACE reads with MiXCR. The data hold fewer than 500,000 distinct CDR3 sequences, with about a fifth observed a single time. The sequence was obtained from a male donor with ankylosing spondylitis. Sequencing was performed on blood, either unsorted or a sorted T cell fraction (not recorded which). The rearrangement links TRBV5-1 to TRBJ1-2; D perhaps matches TRBD1 (5 bases). This CDR3 reads CASIPGEGRLDGYTF. The CDR3 nucleotides are TGCGCCAGCATCCCCGGGGAGGGGCGTCTCGATGGCTACACCTTC.